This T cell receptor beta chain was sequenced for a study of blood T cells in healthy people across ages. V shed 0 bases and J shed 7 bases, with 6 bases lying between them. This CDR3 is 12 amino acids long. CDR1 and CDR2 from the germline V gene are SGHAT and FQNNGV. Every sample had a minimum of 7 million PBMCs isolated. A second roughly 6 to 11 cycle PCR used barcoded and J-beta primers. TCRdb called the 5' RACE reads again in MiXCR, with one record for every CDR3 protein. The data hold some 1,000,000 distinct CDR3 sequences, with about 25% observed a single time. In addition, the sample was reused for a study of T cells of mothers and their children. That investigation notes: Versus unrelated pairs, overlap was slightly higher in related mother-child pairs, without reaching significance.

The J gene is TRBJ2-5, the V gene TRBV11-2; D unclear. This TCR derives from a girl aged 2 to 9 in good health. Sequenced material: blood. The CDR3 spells CASSLDHGTQYF. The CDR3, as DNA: TGTGCCAGCAGCTTAGATCATGGGACCCAGTACTTC.